This TCR beta chain appears in the sequencing data of a study of blood T cell repertoires in COVID-19 (TCRdb year 2020). Background for the entire study: Samples covering the acute and convalescent phases of COVID-19 were provided by collaborators in the United States, Italy and Spain. HLA class I and class II types, where available, came from metadata supplied by the sample provider rather than from assay-based typing. The repertoires were released in a freely available public database intended as a resource for research on the immune response to SARS-CoV-2. Subjects who had been exposed to COVID-19, were actively infected with it, or had recovered from it provided the deeply sampled blood TCRbeta repertoires that made up the dataset. The samples were drawn from the first 160 participants of the ongoing ImmuneRACE study and from about 1,200 subjects provided by 6 global collaborators. Nearly every sample came with metadata listing a de-identified subject ID, COVID-19 status, age in years and sex. The material from the prospective study consisted of cDNA or gDNA derived from T cells, B-cell-depleted T cells, or PBMCs.

Enrolling through a virtual design, the prospective study's participants ranged in age from about 18 to 100 years and lived across some 23 United States geographic areas. Cohort assignment in the prospective study relied on participant-reported clinical history from a screening survey and a study questionnaire. ImmuneRACE Cohort 3 recovered participants were defined by two consecutive negative NP/OP PCR tests, healthcare professional clearance, or symptom resolution. Each participant in the prospective study had whole blood, serum and a nasopharyngeal or oropharyngeal swab collected by mobile phlebotomists. Participants in the prospective study had the option to provide additional blood draws and questionnaires over a roughly two-month period. Prospective study blood samples were shipped either frozen or at room temperature before DNA extraction. Sequences MNHNY (CDR1) and SVGAGI (CDR2) are obtained from the germline V gene (reference sequence). V gives up 6 bases and J gives up 1 base, and the segment between their germline ends measures 13 bases. The CDR3 measures 15 amino acids from cysteine to phenylalanine. The sequence is cut down to CDR3 DNA, 45 bases in frame from base 1.

In regard to this clone: This clone's antigen is unknown. Per-base quality was not reported, and no clone a single base away is much larger than it.

TCRbeta CDR3 regions were amplified from genomic DNA using the immunoSEQ Assay, a bias-controlled multiplex PCR. Per the source publication's procedure: Nucleated cell counts per sample were estimated from amplification of reference gene primers within the assay. Sequence reads were collapsed and filtered to measure the absolute abundance of every unique TCRbeta CDR3 rearrangement. For each sample, productive Simpson clonality was calculated as the square root of Simpson's diversity index across productive rearrangements. TCRdb re-hosts the immuneACCESS table, in-frame sequences only. Its copies lack some clones; in the studies checked, an unresolved V gene accounts for under half of them, and the cause for the rest is not known. From that table come the V and J calls and clone size; the DNA was used to work out D and trimming. Within this sample are some 330,000 clones, with over 80% of them counted one time only. The top ten hold about 5% of the sample.

Findings and caveats that apply to the study as a whole: The amount of clinical and demographic metadata varied by source and participant and was provided uncurated.

The sample taken for sequencing was PBMCs or T cells enriched from blood (not recorded which). This sequence was found in a woman between 45 and 60 years old who had recovered from COVID-19. Rearrangement joined TRBV6-6 to TRBJ1-5, with the D gene call left open. The CDR3 reads CASSPSSRSNQPQHF. The DNA sequence reads TGTGCCAGCAGCCCCTCCTCTCGGAGCAATCAGCCCCAGCATTTT.